A single sample gave rise to the 9 T cell receptor beta chains below, sequenced in a study of T-cell reconstitution after alpha-beta-depleted transplantation in children. Unique molecular identifiers were incorporated when the TCRbeta library was constructed. TCRdb re-derived calls from the PCR reads in MiXCR, one entry per CDR3 protein. This table holds hundreds of thousands of distinct CDR3 sequences, around a sixth found once. The specimen was PBMCs, mostly from graft donor cells, collected 360 days after TCRalphabeta/CD19-depleted stem cell transplant. These receptors all stem from a male patient under 10 years old who had a stem cell transplant for acute lymphoblastic leukemia, so the T cells may come from the graft donor.

This clonotype was seen just once. This could be a read error, since a much larger clone is one nucleotide away. The chain carries TRBV18 and TRBJ2-2; D gene uncertain. The CDR3 totals 13 residues. Trimming removed 3 bases at V and 3 bases at J, with 5 bases between. Germline lookup yields CDR1 KGHSH and CDR2 LQKENI. CDR3 in amino acids: CASSPRDTGELFF. The CDR3 DNA reads as TGTGCCAGCTCACCTCGGGACACCGGGGAGCTGTTTTTT.

This clonotype was counted between two and nine times. The chain employs TRBV3-1 and TRBJ2-1; a possible D gene is TRBD2 (5 bases). The CDR3 is 18 amino acids. V dropped 4 bases and J dropped 4 bases, with 23 bases sitting between them. Per the germline V gene, CDR1 is LGHDT and CDR2 is YNNKEL (reference sequence). The CDR3 DNA follows: TGTGCCAGCAGCCTTCGGCAACCCGGAGAAAGAGGGTACAATGAGCAGTTCTTC. This gives the protein CASSLRQPGERGYNEQFF.

This clonotype was picked up a small number of times. The chain couples TRBV27 to TRBJ1-5; no definite D call. The length of the CDR3 is 14 residues. Germline-derived CDR1 and CDR2 are MNHEY and SMNVEV (reference sequence). V was shortened by 7 bases and J by 1 base, with 11 bases between the two germline ends. The CDR3 nucleotides are TGTGCCAGCAACCCGTCGCCCAGCAATCAGCCCCAGCATTTT. The encoded protein is CASNPSPSNQPQHF.

This clonotype has only a few counts. The chain joins TRBV5-1 to TRBJ2-1; D call uncertain. Germline V gene lookup returns CDR1 SGHRS and CDR2 YFSETQ. The ends were cut back, 1 base at V and 5 bases at J, with 10 bases in the middle. The CDR3 sequence is 14 residues long. The CDR3, as DNA: TGCGCCAGCAGCTTGATCGGGTTAAACAATGAGCAGTTCTTC. Protein sequence: CASSLIGLNNEQFF.

V gene TRBV20-1 combines with J gene TRBJ1-5; D not resolved. CDR3 length equals 14 residues. CDR1 and CDR2 (germline): DFQATT, SNEGSKA (reference sequence). Trimming took off 0 bases at V and 6 bases at J, with 12 bases between the two ends. For the CDR3, the DNA is TGCAGTGCTAGAGAAGCGGGCTTGGGTCAGCCCCAGCATTTT. Translated, it gives CSAREAGLGQPQHF.

The CDR3 DNA reads TGCGCCAGCAGCTTACCTAGCAATTCCGGCGAGCAGTACTTC. Protein sequence: CASSLPSNSGEQYF. The rearrangement uses TRBV5-1 and TRBJ2-7, with D possibly TRBD2 on 5 matching bases. Germline loops: CDR1 SGHRS, CDR2 YFSETQ. Trimming left V 2 bases short and J 6 bases short, with 15 bases between. This CDR3 contains 14 residues.

In its sample, this clonotype was seen a few times. The V gene is TRBV5-1, the J gene TRBJ1-1, with no clear D. This CDR3 is built from 14 residues. Germline V gene lookup returns CDR1 SGHRS and CDR2 YFSETQ. Trimming pared 1 base from V and 1 base from J, leaving 8 bases between. The CDR3, as DNA: TGCGCCAGCAGCTTGCCGGGCCCGAACACTGAAGCTTTCTTT. This codes for CASSLPGPNTEAFF.

This clonotype was observed a handful of times. The V call is TRBV6-8, the J call TRBJ2-3; the D gene is possibly TRBD1 (6 bases). The CDR3 has 13 residues. CDR1 and CDR2 from the germline V gene are MNHGY and SAAAGT. Trimming pared 7 bases from V and 1 base from J, leaving 9 bases between. This chain's CDR3 is CASKKGGTDTQYF. The CDR3 DNA follows: TGTGCCAGCAAGAAGGGGGGCACAGATACGCAGTATTTT.

The chain recombines TRBV21-1 with TRBJ2-1; TRBD2 reflects the table's D call only, with no check against the DNA. TRBV21-1 is termed a pseudogene. The length of the CDR3 is 14 residues. In DNA, the CDR3 is TGTGCCAGCAGTCGACTAGCGGGAGGGCCGATGGAGTTCTTC. Translated: CASSRLAGGPMEFF.